This TCR beta chain was identified in a study of Graves' ophthalmopathy and Graves' hyperthyroidism. RNA transcripts were the source from which TCR beta CDR3 regions were amplified. Following a first-round RT-PCR that used HTBI primers, a second-round multiplex PCR was carried out. TCRdb independently ran MiXCR on the multiplex PCR reads; one entry per CDR3 protein. The table shows roughly 500,000 distinct CDR3 sequences, with approximately 15% occurring only once. CDR3 length: 13 residues. With 4 bases removed from V and 4 bases from J, the gap between germline ends came to 13 bases. CDR1 and CDR2 (germline): GTSNPN, SVGIG (reference sequence).

The J gene is TRBJ1-1, the V gene TRBV30; the D is unclear. The sequence derives from a woman in her 30s with Graves' ophthalmopathy. The specimen sequenced was blood. The CDR3 DNA is TGTGCCTGGACTCGTGCGGCCTTCACTGAAGCTTTCTTT. This gives the protein CAWTRAAFTEAFF. The full variable domain, rest sourced from reference TRBV30 and TRBJ1-1, is SQTIHQWPATLVQPVGSPLSLECTVEGTSNPNLYWYRQAAGRGLQLLFYSVGIGQISSEVPQNLSASRPQDRQFILSSKKLLLSDSGFYLCAWTRAAFTEAFFGQGTRLTVV.